The 3 T cell receptor beta chains given below trace back to one sample, sequenced in a study of blood T cell repertoires in COVID-19 (dated by TCRdb to the early 2020s). Receptor libraries were prepared by the immunoSEQ multiplex PCR assay. TCRdb mirrors the immuneACCESS table, restricted to in-frame sequences. Some clones are absent from its copies; in checked studies, under half trace to an unresolved V gene, and the reason for the others is unknown. In all, the sample holds 280,000 or so clones, and nearly 90% of those were seen once. Roughly 1.5% of the sample is in the top ten clones. Sequencing was carried out using PBMCs or T cells enriched from blood (not recorded which). These receptor sequences come from a woman aged 18-29 years with acute COVID-19.

The chain employs TRBV6-5 and TRBJ1-6, with no clear D. Germline-derived CDR1 and CDR2 are MNHEY and SVGAGI. V was clipped by 3 bases and J by 9 bases, with 15 bases between them. CDR3 length equals 15 residues. The CDR3 sequence: CASSYVEGGSSPLHF. The CDR3 region has the DNA TGTGCCAGCAGTTATGTTGAGGGTGGAAGTTCACCCCTCCACTTT.

The chain uses TRBV5-1 and TRBJ2-1; perhaps TRBD1 as D (6 bases). This CDR3 contains 17 residues. Germline V gene data show CDR1 as SGHRS and CDR2 as YFSETQ. V lost 4 bases and J lost 4, with 21 bases in between. The chain's CDR3 is CASSPKTGLQLYNEQFF. In DNA form, the CDR3 reads TGCGCCAGCAGCCCGAAAACAGGGCTCCAGCTGTACAATGAGCAGTTCTTC.

The chain is built from TRBV20-1 and TRBJ1-1; D is undetermined. The CDR3 sequence is 10 residues long. Germline V gene lookup returns CDR1 DFQATT and CDR2 SNEGSKA (reference sequence). The ends were cut back, 6 bases at V and 11 bases at J, with 13 bases in the middle. The CDR3 here is CSARTWRAFF. CDR3 DNA sequence: TGCAGTGCCCGGACCTGGAGGGCTTTCTTT.